The 6 T cell receptor beta chains below come from one sample, sequenced in a study of early T cells in non-severe SARS-CoV-2 infection. Each CDR3 protein gets one entry after TCRdb re-called the 5' RACE reads with MiXCR. The table has tens of thousands of distinct CDR3 sequences, around 12% seen once. Sequenced here: whole blood, sampled at baseline. All receptors come from an adult who was a healthcare worker with PCR-confirmed SARS-CoV-2 infection or an uninfected control (not recorded which). The donor label of this sample is uncertain.

The CDR3 is CASSFGPAPLYNEQFF. DNA of the CDR3: TGTGCCAGCAGCTTCGGCCCCGCCCCCCTGTACAATGAGCAGTTCTTC. The chain has TRBV7-2 and TRBJ2-1; D is unclear. The CDR3 has 16 amino acids. Per germline, CDR1 SGHTA and CDR2 FQGNSA. The V and J ends lost 3 bases and 4 bases respectively, with 16 bases between them.

This clonotype appeared a few times. This chain connects TRBV11-2 to TRBJ1-1; weak D call: TRBD1 (5 bases). The V gene lost 3 bases and the J gene lost 8 bases, with 13 bases spanning the gap. In germline, CDR1 is SGHAT, CDR2 FQNNGV. This CDR3 contains 13 residues. CDR3 region: CASSFNADSEAFF. The CDR3 region has the DNA TGTGCCAGCAGCTTTAATGCCGACAGCGAAGCTTTCTTT.

This clonotype was picked up many times. This sequence joins TRBV18 and TRBJ1-1, with D hard to call. This CDR3 region has 13 residues. Per germline, CDR1 KGHSH and CDR2 LQKENI. V lost 1 base and J 6 bases, leaving 9 bases between the germline ends. CDR3 loop: CASSPRAPPEAFF. CDR3 nucleotide sequence: TGTGCCAGCTCACCACGGGCTCCCCCTGAAGCTTTCTTT.

The table lists this clonotype with many counts. The chain employs TRBV7-8 and TRBJ2-7, with 9 positions matching TRBD1. The CDR3 is 13 residues long. Trimming at V came to 10 bases and at J to 7 bases, leaving 11 bases not matched to a gene. Looked up from germline, CDR1 is SGHVS and CDR2 is FQNEAQ. DNA for the CDR3: TGTGCCACAGAAGGGGACAGGGTTGGGGAGCAGTACTTC. This sequence encodes CATEGDRVGEQYF.

About this clonotype: A much more abundant neighbour one base away suggests this may be a read error. The CDR3 sequence is CSARDGLADYEQYF. CDR3 coding DNA: TGCAGTGCTAGAGATGGCCTAGCGGACTACGAGCAGTACTTC. The rearrangement links TRBV20-1 to TRBJ2-7, with 7 bases identical to TRBD2. This CDR3 contains 14 residues. Germline CDR1 DFQATT, CDR2 SNEGSKA (reference sequence). Trimming cost V 0 bases and J 3 bases; bases outside gene matches: 5.

This clonotype was seen a handful of times. CDR3: CASSYSTRRREGYTF. The DNA of the CDR3 is TGTGCCAGCAGTTACTCCACCAGGCGGCGGGAAGGCTACACCTTC. This chain links TRBV6-2 or TRBV6-3 with TRBJ1-2; D unresolved. Germline lookup yields CDR1 MNHEY and CDR2 SVGEGT. Deletions cut 0 bases from V and 8 bases from J, with 16 bases between. This CDR3 is 15 amino acids long.